These T cell receptor beta chains were read from a single sample in a study of blood T cell repertoires in COVID-19. Method: immunoSEQ multiplex PCR; TCRdb's copy keeps in-frame clones and lacks some. The sample holds about 300,000 clones, approximately 90% seen once. The sequenced sample was peripheral blood. Receptors were obtained from a man aged 35 to 55 with acute or convalescent COVID-19. CDR3s include the opening cysteine and the closing phenylalanine or tryptophan. The order of the fields is D gene, V gene, clone size, J gene, CDR3 DNA, CDR3 protein. D genes are given only for firm matches. Clone size is given for some rows only: seen once, a few or many times, or a class if the clone is expanded.

>.|TRBV19|.|TRBJ1-2
TGTGCCAGTAGTGATCCGAGGGACTGGTGCTACACCTTC
CASSDPRDWCYTF
>.|TRBV19|once|TRBJ1-1
TGTGCCAGTAGTATAGGACTGCTGAACACTGAAGCTTTCTTT
CASSIGLLNTEAFF
>.|TRBV12-3/TRBV12-4|.|TRBJ1-5
TGTGCCAGCAGTTTAGTGAGTAATCAGCCCCAGCATTTT
CASSLVSNQPQHF
>.|TRBV12-3/TRBV12-4|.|TRBJ1-1
TGTGCCAGCAGTTTAGTTATGAACACTGAAGCTTTCTTT
CASSLVMNTEAFF
>.|TRBV7-2|.|TRBJ2-4
TGTGCCAGCAGCTTTACAGCGTATGAGGGGGGGAACATTCAGTACTTC
CASSFTAYEGGNIQYF
>TRBD2|TRBV7-8|.|TRBJ2-3
TGTGCCAGCAGCTGGGAGGCACTAGCGGGGGCACGCACAGATACGCAGTATTTT
CASSWEALAGARTDTQYF
>.|TRBV11-2|few|TRBJ2-2
TGTGCCAGCAGCTCCCGGGCGAACACCGGGGAGCTGTTTTTT
CASSSRANTGELFF
>TRBD1|TRBV7-2|.|TRBJ1-5
TGTGCCAGCAGCCCGGGGTCACTTTTTTTACAGGGGGCGAGTCAGCCCCAGCATTTT
CASSPGSLFLQGASQPQHF
>.|TRBV2|.|TRBJ1-1
TGTGCCACTACCGTACAGGGAAACACTGAAGCTTTCTTT
CATTVQGNTEAFF
>TRBD1|TRBV19|.|TRBJ1-2
TGTGCCAGTAGTAACCGGGACAGTGCTAACTATGGCTACACCTTC
CASSNRDSANYGYTF
>TRBD1|TRBV4-1|.|TRBJ1-1
TGCGCCAGCAGCCTCAGGACAGGGGGCGGGTACACTGAAGCTTTCTTT
CASSLRTGGGYTEAFF
>.|TRBV6-5|.|TRBJ2-2
TGTGCCAGCAGGCAGTCGCCCGGGGAGCTGTTTTTT
CASRQSPGELFF
>TRBD1|TRBV6-1|.|TRBJ2-1
TGTGCCAGCAGTGAGATCGGGACAGGGATTTCCAATGAGCAGTTCTTC
CASSEIGTGISNEQFF
>.|TRBV24-1|.|TRBJ2-3
TGTGCCACCAGTGACCCAGGGAGGGGGGACGATACGCAGTATTTT
CATSDPGRGDDTQYF
>TRBD1|TRBV2|.|TRBJ1-5
TGTGCCAGCACCATACAGGGGGATCAGCCCCAGCATTTT
CASTIQGDQPQHF
>.|TRBV5-1|.|TRBJ1-2
TGCGCCAGCAGCTTCGGGGTCAACTATGGCTACACCTTC
CASSFGVNYGYTF
>.|TRBV18|.|TRBJ1-1
TGTGCCAGCTTATTAAACAGGGACACTGAAGCTTTCTTT
CASLLNRDTEAFF
>TRBD2|TRBV29-1|.|TRBJ2-3
TGCAGCGTTGATCTAGCGGGGCGCACAGATACGCAGTATTTT
CSVDLAGRTDTQYF
>.|TRBV3-1/TRBV3-2|.|TRBJ1-1
TGTGCCAGCAGCCAATTTCTTGGGGGGACTGAAGCTTTCTTT
CASSQFLGGTEAFF
>.|TRBV21-1|.|TRBJ1-3
TGTGCCAGCAGCAAGGCAGTTTCTGGAAACACCATATATTTT
CASSKAVSGNTIYF
>.|TRBV10-3|.|TRBJ2-7
TGTGCCATCCGACAGACCTACGAGCAGTACTTC
CAIRQTYEQYF
>.|TRBV15|.|TRBJ1-3
TGTGCCACCAGGCCGACGGGAGCCTCTGGAAACACCATATATTTT
CATRPTGASGNTIYF
>TRBD1|TRBV29-1|once|TRBJ2-5
TGCAGCGTTGATTATGGACAGGGCGCAGAGACCCAGTACTTC
CSVDYGQGAETQYF
>.|TRBV2|.|TRBJ1-1
TGTGCCAGCAGTGGGACATGGAACACTGAAGCTTTCTTT
CASSGTWNTEAFF
>TRBD1|TRBV3-1/TRBV3-2|.|TRBJ1-1
TGTGCCAGCAGCCGGACAGGGGACATGAACACTGAAGCTTTCTTT
CASSRTGDMNTEAFF
>TRBD1|TRBV3-1/TRBV3-2|.|TRBJ1-3
TGTGCCAGCAGCTACCGGACAGGGGCCTTCTCTGGAAACACCATATATTTT
CASSYRTGAFSGNTIYF
>.|TRBV7-9|.|TRBJ2-5
TGTGCCAGCAGCTTCGCCCAGGGGTGGGGAGAGACCCAGTACTTC
CASSFAQGWGETQYF
>.|TRBV19|.|TRBJ1-5
TGTGCCAGTAGTATAAGAGGGGTGGGAGGGGGCAATCAGCCCCAGCATTTT
CASSIRGVGGGNQPQHF
>.|TRBV6-2/TRBV6-3|.|TRBJ1-1
TGTGCCAGCAGTCCCCGTGCTGAAGCTTTCTTT
CASSPRAEAFF
>TRBD1|TRBV19|.|TRBJ1-3
TGTGCCAGTAGTACAACAGGGGAGATCACCATATATTTT
CASSTTGEITIYF
>TRBD1|TRBV5-4|.|TRBJ2-3
TGTGCCAGCAGCAGCCGGATACAGGGGAATACGCAGTATTTT
CASSSRIQGNTQYF
>.|TRBV7-2|.|TRBJ1-1
TGTGCCAGCAGCTTTACAGGGTCTACGACTGAAGCTTTCTTT
CASSFTGSTTEAFF
>.|TRBV5-1|once|TRBJ1-2
TGCGCCAGCAGCTGGGAGGCGGACTATGGCTACACCTTC
CASSWEADYGYTF
>TRBD1|TRBV27|.|TRBJ2-7
TGTGCCAGCGGCCGGGACAGGGGATTACACGAGCAGTACTTC
CASGRDRGLHEQYF
>.|TRBV7-2|.|TRBJ1-2
TGTGCCAGCAGCTTTTTTACAGCTAACTATGGCTACACCTTC
CASSFFTANYGYTF
>.|TRBV24-1|.|TRBJ1-5
TGTGCCACCAGTGATTCGACGCAGTGGGGCCAGCCCCAGCATTTT
CATSDSTQWGQPQHF
>TRBD2|TRBV4-2|.|TRBJ2-7
TGTGCCAGCAGCCCAGGACTAGCCATATACGAGCAGTACTTC
CASSPGLAIYEQYF
>.|TRBV5-1|once|TRBJ2-3
TGCGCCAGCAGCTTGCTAACTAGCCTGGATACGCAGTATTTT
CASSLLTSLDTQYF
>TRBD1|TRBV7-9|.|TRBJ1-1
TGTGCCAGCAGCCCCTCAGGGGGGTCTGAAGCTTTCTTT
CASSPSGGSEAFF
>.|TRBV6-1|.|TRBJ2-3
TGTGCCAGCAGTGAACTTAAAGCTAGCACAGATACGCAGTATTTT
CASSELKASTDTQYF
>.|TRBV5-1|.|TRBJ2-3
TGCGCCAGCAGCTTAGGGACTTTTGAAGATACGCAGTATTTT
CASSLGTFEDTQYF
>.|TRBV6-2/TRBV6-3|.|TRBJ2-7
TGTGCCAGCAGTTCGCGGACATCCCGGGACGAGCAGTACTTC
CASSSRTSRDEQYF
>.|TRBV7-8|.|TRBJ1-3
TGTGCCAGCAGCCCTAAGCCTAGGCAGCTCTCTGGAAACACCATATATTTT
CASSPKPRQLSGNTIYF
>.|TRBV6-5|.|TRBJ2-1
TGTGCCAGCAGTCCCAGGGTTGGGGAGCAGTTCTTC
CASSPRVGEQFF
>.|TRBV27|.|TRBJ1-6
TGTGCCAGCAGTTTAGGAAGGGGATATAATTCACCCCTCCACTTT
CASSLGRGYNSPLHF